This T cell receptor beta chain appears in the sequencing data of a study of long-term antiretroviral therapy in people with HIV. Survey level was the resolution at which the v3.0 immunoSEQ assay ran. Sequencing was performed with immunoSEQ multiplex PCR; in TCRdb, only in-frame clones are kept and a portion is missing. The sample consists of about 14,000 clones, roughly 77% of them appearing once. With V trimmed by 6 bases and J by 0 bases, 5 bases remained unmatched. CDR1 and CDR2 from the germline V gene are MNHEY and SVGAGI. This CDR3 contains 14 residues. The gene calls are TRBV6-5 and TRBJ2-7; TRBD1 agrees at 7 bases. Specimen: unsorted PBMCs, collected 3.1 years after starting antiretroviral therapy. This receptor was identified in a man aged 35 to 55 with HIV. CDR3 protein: CASRRRDSSYEQYF. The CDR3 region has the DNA TGTGCCAGCAGGCGCCGGGACAGCTCCTACGAGCAGTACTTC.